This TCR beta chain is drawn from a study of blood T cell repertoires in COVID-19. Across the study: Material from acute and convalescent COVID-19 was sourced from the United States, Italy and Spain. In each case, the material was cDNA or gDNA derived from T cells, B-cell-depleted T cells, or PBMCs.

In the authors' methods: The authors estimated nucleated cell counts from reference gene primer amplification. Sequenced by immunoSEQ multiplex PCR; TCRdb stores in-frame clones only, minus some. Clone size and the V and J calls come from that table; the DNA yielded D and trimming. The data hold under 250,000 clones, with around four fifths observed a single time. Trimming cost V 7 bases and J 0 bases, with 9 bases left between them. This CDR3 is built from 13 residues. Germline CDR1 is LNHDA and CDR2 is SQIVND (reference sequence). The sample holds a few counts of this clone. In Seattle, patients joined the study during active infection and were tracked longitudinally.

The sequenced sample consisted of peripheral blood. The sequence derives from a woman in her 70s with COVID-19, enrolled during active disease. This chain uses TRBV19 with TRBJ1-2; D gene unclear. The CDR3 sequence: CASKRASNYGYTF. The CDR3 DNA sequence: TGTGCCAGTAAACGAGCTTCTAACTATGGCTACACCTTC. Combining the CDR3 with reference TRBV19 and TRBJ1-2 gives the whole variable domain DGGITQSPKYLFRKEGQNVTLSCEQNLNHDAMYWYRQDPGQGLRLIYYSQIVNDFQKGDIAEGYSVSREKKESFPLTVTSAQKNPTAFYLCASKRASNYGYTFGSGTRLTVV.